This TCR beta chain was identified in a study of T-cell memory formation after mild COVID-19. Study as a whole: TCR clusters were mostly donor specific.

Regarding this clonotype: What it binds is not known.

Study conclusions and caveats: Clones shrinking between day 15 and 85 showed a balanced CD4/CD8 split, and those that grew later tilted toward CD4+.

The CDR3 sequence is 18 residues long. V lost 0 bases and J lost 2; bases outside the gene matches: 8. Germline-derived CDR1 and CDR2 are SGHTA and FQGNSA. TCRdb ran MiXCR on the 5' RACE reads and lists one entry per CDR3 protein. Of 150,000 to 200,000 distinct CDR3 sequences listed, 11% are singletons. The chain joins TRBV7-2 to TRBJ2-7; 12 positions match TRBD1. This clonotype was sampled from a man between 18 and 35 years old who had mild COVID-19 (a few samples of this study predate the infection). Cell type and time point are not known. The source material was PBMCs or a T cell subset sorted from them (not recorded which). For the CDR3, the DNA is TGTGCCAGCAGCTTAGCAGGGGACAGGGGGCTCGGCACCTACGAGCAGTACTTC. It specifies CASSLAGDRGLGTYEQYF.